A selection of T cell receptor beta chains follows, all from one sample in a study of blood T cell repertoires in COVID-19. Measured with immunoSEQ multiplex PCR; TCRdb has only the in-frame clones, and not every one. This table holds about 200,000 clones, around 82% found once. The sample comprised PBMCs or T cells enriched from blood (not recorded which). These receptor sequences come from a woman in her sixties or seventies with acute COVID-19. The CDR3 runs from the conserved cysteine through the conserved F or W. The D gene is left open where the match is weak. Only part of the rows carry a size: once, few, many, or a class if the clone is expanded.

>TRBV18|-|-|15|TRBJ2-7
CASSPRRTDSYEQYF
TGTGCCAGCTCACCTAGGAGGACGGACTCCTACGAGCAGTACTTC
>TRBV5-1|TRBD1|-|15|TRBJ2-2
CASLRRTGENGELFF
TGCGCCAGCCTGCGAAGGACAGGGGAGAACGGGGAGCTGTTTTTT
>TRBV27|-|-|14|TRBJ1-5
CASSIRPIAKPQHF
TGTGCCAGCAGTATTAGACCCATAGCAAAGCCCCAGCATTTT
>TRBV30|-|-|12|TRBJ2-3
CAWMRSTDTQYF
TGTGCCTGGATGCGTAGCACAGATACGCAGTATTTT
>TRBV7-9|TRBD2|-|14|TRBJ2-3
CASSLSGGTDTQYF
TGTGCCAGCAGCTTAAGCGGGGGCACAGATACGCAGTATTTT
>TRBV2|-|-|14|TRBJ1-5
CASSEQGPNQPQHF
TGTGCCAGCAGTGAACAGGGCCCGAATCAGCCCCAGCATTTT
>TRBV28|TRBD1|-|16|TRBJ1-6
CASRGGQGMRHSPLHF
TGTGCCAGCAGGGGGGGACAGGGAATGCGGCATTCACCCCTCCACTTT
>TRBV7-9|-|few|11|TRBJ1-1
CASSQGTEAFF
TGTGCCAGCAGCCAGGGTACTGAAGCTTTCTTT
>TRBV7-2|-|-|15|TRBJ1-4
CASSLLGGRNEKLFF
TGTGCCAGCAGCTTACTAGGGGGAAGGAATGAAAAACTGTTTTTT
>TRBV5-5|-|-|14|TRBJ1-1
CASSWAGQLTEAFF
TGTGCCAGCAGCTGGGCTGGACAGTTAACTGAAGCTTTCTTT
>TRBV7-6|-|few|15|TRBJ1-6
CASSSGASQPSPLHF
TGTGCCAGCAGCTCAGGGGCTTCCCAACCATCACCCCTCCACTTT
>TRBV24-1|-|-|16|TRBJ1-2
CATSDLVGASDYGYTF
TGTGCCACCAGTGATTTGGTTGGGGCGAGCGACTATGGCTACACCTTC
>TRBV6-5|TRBD2|-|14|TRBJ2-2
CASATTSGTGELFF
TGTGCCAGCGCCACCACTAGCGGCACCGGGGAGCTGTTTTTT
>TRBV30|-|-|13|TRBJ2-3
CAGDREVTDTQYF
TGTGCCGGAGACAGGGAGGTTACAGATACGCAGTATTTT
>TRBV25-1|TRBD1|few|13|TRBJ1-4
CASRTGGGEKLFF
TGTGCCAGCAGGACAGGGGGCGGTGAAAAACTGTTTTTT
>TRBV6-2/TRBV6-3|-|once|16|TRBJ2-1
CASSPLGPSSYNEQFF
TGTGCCAGCAGTCCCCTCGGTCCGAGCTCCTACAATGAGCAGTTCTTC
>TRBV20-1|-|-|10|TRBJ1-2
CSASYYGYTF
TGCAGTGCTTCATACTATGGCTACACCTTC
>TRBV4-1|-|-|19|TRBJ1-6
CASSQDRNPVEPYNSPLHF
TGCGCCAGCAGCCAAGATAGGAACCCCGTGGAGCCCTATAATTCACCCCTCCACTTT
>TRBV21-1|-|-|15|TRBJ1-3
CASSPQGISGNTIYF
TGTGCCAGCAGCCCACAGGGGATATCGGGAAACACCATATATTTT
>TRBV9|TRBD1|-|17|TRBJ1-5
CASSEGGGTGSNQPQHF
TGTGCCAGCAGCGAGGGGGGCGGGACAGGCAGCAATCAGCCCCAGCATTTT
>TRBV24-1|-|-|15|TRBJ2-1
CATAMGGGSYNEQFF
TGTGCCACCGCAATGGGTGGCGGGTCTTACAATGAGCAGTTCTTC
>TRBV19|-|-|12|TRBJ2-2
CATKGDTGELFF
TGTGCCACCAAGGGGGACACCGGGGAGCTGTTTTTT
>TRBV19|-|-|15|TRBJ1-5
CASSSGGKGNQPQHF
TGTGCCAGTAGTTCGGGAGGGAAGGGCAATCAGCCCCAGCATTTT
>TRBV9|TRBD1|-|19|TRBJ2-3
CASSALPGTGGSSTDTQYF
TGTGCCAGCAGCGCCTTGCCCGGGACAGGGGGAAGTAGCACAGATACGCAGTATTTT
>TRBV28|-|-|14|TRBJ1-1
CASSFGTGDTEAFF
TGTGCCAGCAGTTTCGGGACGGGAGACACTGAAGCTTTCTTT
>TRBV4-3|TRBD2|-|18|TRBJ2-2
CASSQASVGRGNTGELFF
TGCGCCAGCAGCCAAGCCTCAGTGGGGAGGGGTAACACCGGGGAGCTGTTTTTT
>TRBV7-2|TRBD2|-|16|TRBJ2-7
CASSPWGLAGADEQYF
TGTGCCAGCAGCCCCTGGGGGCTAGCGGGAGCGGACGAGCAGTACTTC
>TRBV11-2|-|-|11|TRBJ1-2
CASSSTRDTSF
TGTGCCAGCAGCTCAACTCGGGACACCTCCTTC
>TRBV2|TRBD1|-|14|TRBJ1-2
CASGGQQGASGYTF
TGTGCCAGCGGTGGCCAACAGGGGGCAAGTGGCTACACCTTC
>TRBV30|-|-|13|TRBJ1-1
CAWSVGEETEAFF
TGTGCCTGGAGTGTAGGAGAGGAGACTGAAGCTTTCTTT
>TRBV10-3|TRBD1|once|13|TRBJ2-1
CAMTGQGANEQFF
TGTGCCATGACGGGACAGGGTGCAAATGAGCAGTTCTTC
>TRBV30|-|-|14|TRBJ1-4
CAWSVPGGNEKLFF
TGTGCCTGGAGTGTACCAGGAGGGAATGAAAAACTGTTTTTT
>TRBV28|-|-|15|TRBJ1-2
CASSLLDRKYYGYTF
TGTGCCAGCAGTTTATTAGACAGAAAGTACTATGGCTACACCTTC